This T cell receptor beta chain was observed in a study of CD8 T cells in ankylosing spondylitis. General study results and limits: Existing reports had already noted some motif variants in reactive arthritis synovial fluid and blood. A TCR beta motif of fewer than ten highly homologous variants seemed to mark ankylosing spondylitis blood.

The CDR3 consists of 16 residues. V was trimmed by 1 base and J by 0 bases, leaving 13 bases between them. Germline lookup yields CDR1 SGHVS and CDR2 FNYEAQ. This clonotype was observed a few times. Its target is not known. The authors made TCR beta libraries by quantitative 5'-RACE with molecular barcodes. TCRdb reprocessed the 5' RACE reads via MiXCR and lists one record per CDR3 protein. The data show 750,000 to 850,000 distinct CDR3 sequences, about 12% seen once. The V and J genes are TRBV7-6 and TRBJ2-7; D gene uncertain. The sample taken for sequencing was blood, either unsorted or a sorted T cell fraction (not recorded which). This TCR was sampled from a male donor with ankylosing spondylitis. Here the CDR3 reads CASSLEADSYSYEQYF. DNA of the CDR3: TGTGCCAGCAGCTTAGAGGCCGACTCCTACTCCTACGAGCAGTACTTC.